The present TCR beta chain was sequenced within a study of T cell changes during pregnancy in multiple sclerosis. The protocol was immunoSEQ multiplex PCR, while the TCRdb copy is restricted to in-frame clones and leaves out a portion. The table shows around 100,000 clones, with about 92% occurring only once. Germline values: CDR1 GTSNPN, CDR2 SVGIG (reference sequence). Trimming shortened V by 3 bases and J by 17 bases, and 22 bases separated the two germline ends. The CDR3 covers 13 residues. The sequence was obtained from a female donor with multiple sclerosis, enrolled in a pregnancy study. This rearrangement joins TRBV30 to TRBJ1-4; possibly TRBD1 for D (6 bases). The sequenced sample was peripheral blood, obtained after pregnancy. CDR3 residues: CAWRLRGGTHIFF. DNA for the CDR3: TGTGCCTGGAGGTTAAGAGGGGGTACACACATTTTTTTT.